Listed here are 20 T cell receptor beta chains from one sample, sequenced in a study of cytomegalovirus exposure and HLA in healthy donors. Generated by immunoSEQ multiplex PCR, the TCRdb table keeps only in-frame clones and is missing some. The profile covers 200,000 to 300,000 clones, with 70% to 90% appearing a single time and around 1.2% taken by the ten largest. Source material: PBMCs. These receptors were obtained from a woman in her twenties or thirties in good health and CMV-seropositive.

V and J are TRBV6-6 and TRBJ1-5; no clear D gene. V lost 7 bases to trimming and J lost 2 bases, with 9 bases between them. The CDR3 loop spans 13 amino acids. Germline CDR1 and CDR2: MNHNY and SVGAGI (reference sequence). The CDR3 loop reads CASINRGNQPQHF. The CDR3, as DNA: TGTGCCAGCATTAATCGTGGCAATCAGCCCCAGCATTTT.

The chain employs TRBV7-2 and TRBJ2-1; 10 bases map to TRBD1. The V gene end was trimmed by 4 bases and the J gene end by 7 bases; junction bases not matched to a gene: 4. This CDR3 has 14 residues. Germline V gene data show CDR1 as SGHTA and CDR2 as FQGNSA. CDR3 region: CASSYWDRGNEQFF. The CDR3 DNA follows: TGTGCCAGCAGCTATTGGGACAGGGGAAATGAGCAGTTCTTC. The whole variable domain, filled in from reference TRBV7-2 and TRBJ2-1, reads GAGVSQSPSNKVTEKGKDVELRCDPISGHTALYWYRQSLGQGLEFLIYFQGNSAPDKSGLPSDRFSAERTGGSVSTLTIQRTQQEDSAVYLCASSYWDRGNEQFFGPGTRLTVL.

The chain's CDR3 is CASSSTAGSLSGANVLTF. In DNA, the CDR3 is TGTGCCAGCAGTTCTACTGCCGGGAGCCTCTCTGGGGCCAACGTCCTGACTTTC. The chain recombines TRBV28 with TRBJ2-6; TRBD2 might be the D (6 bases). V lost 4 bases and J lost 0, with 16 bases in between. The CDR3 contains 18 residues. Germline V gene sequence: CDR1 MDHEN, CDR2 SYDVKM.

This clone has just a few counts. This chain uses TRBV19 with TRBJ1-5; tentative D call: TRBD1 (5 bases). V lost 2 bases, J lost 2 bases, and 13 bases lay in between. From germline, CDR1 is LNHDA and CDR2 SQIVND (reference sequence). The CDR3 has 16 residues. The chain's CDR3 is CASSILGGVGNQPQHF. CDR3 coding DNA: TGTGCCAGTAGTATACTCGGGGGTGTTGGCAATCAGCCCCAGCATTTT.

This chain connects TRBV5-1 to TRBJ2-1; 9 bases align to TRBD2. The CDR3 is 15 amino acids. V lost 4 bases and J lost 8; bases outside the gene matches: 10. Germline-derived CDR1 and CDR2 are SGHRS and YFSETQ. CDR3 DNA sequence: TGCGCCAGCAGCCAGGGGATAGCGGGAGCAGATGAGCAGTTCTTC. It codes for CASSQGIAGADEQFF.

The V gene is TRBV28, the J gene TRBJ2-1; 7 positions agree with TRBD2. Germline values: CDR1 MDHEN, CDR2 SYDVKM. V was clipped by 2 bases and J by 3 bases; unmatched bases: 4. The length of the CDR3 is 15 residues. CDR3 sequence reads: CASSLGGSNYNEQFF. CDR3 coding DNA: TGTGCCAGCAGTTTAGGCGGGAGCAACTACAATGAGCAGTTCTTC.

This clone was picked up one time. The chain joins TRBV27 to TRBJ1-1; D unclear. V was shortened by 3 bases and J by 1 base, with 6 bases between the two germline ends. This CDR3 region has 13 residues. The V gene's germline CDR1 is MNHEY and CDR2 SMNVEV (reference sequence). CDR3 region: CASSLAENTEAFF. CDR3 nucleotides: TGTGCCAGCAGTTTGGCAGAGAACACTGAAGCTTTCTTT.

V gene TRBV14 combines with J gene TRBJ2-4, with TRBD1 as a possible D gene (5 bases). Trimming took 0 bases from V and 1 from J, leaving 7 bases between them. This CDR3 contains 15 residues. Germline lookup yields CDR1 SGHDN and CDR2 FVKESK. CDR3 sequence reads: CASSQERGAKNIQYF. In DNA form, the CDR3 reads TGTGCCAGCAGCCAAGAAAGGGGTGCCAAAAACATTCAGTACTTC.

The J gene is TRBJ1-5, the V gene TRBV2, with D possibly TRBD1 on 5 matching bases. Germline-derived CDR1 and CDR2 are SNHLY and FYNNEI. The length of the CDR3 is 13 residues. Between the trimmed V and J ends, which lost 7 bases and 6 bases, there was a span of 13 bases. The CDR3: CASKSGVGQPQHF. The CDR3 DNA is TGTGCCAGCAAGTCGGGGGTAGGTCAGCCCCAGCATTTT.

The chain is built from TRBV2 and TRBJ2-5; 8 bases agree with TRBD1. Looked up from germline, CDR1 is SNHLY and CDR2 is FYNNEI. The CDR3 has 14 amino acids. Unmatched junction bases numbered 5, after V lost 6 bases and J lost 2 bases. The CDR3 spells CASSRDRTQETQYF. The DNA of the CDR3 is TGTGCCAGCAGCCGGGACAGGACACAAGAGACCCAGTACTTC.

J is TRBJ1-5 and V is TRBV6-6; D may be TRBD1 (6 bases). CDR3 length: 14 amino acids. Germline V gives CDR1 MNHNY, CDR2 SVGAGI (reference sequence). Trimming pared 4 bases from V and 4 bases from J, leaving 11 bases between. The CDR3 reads CASSSGQQNQPQHF. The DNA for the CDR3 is TGTGCCAGCAGTTCAGGACAGCAAAATCAGCCCCAGCATTTT.

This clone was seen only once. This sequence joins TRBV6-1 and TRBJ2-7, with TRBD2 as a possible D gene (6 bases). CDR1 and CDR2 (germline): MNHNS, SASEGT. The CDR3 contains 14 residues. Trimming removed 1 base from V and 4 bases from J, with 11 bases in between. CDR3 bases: TGTGCCAGCAGTGAAGAAGGGAGCGGGTACGAGCAGTACTTC. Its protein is CASSEEGSGYEQYF.

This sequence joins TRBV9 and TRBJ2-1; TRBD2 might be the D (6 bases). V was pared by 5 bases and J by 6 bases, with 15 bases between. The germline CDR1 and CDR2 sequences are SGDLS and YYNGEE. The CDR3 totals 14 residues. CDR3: CASSKAGSSNEQFF. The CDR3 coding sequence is TGTGCCAGCAGTAAAGCGGGCAGTTCCAATGAGCAGTTCTTC.

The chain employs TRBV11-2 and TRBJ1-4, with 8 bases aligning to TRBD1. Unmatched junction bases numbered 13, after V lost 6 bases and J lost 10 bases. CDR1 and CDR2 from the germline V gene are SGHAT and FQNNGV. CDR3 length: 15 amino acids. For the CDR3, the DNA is TGTGCCAGCAGAACCGGGGACAGGAGTATGCGAAAACTGTTTTTT. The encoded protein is CASRTGDRSMRKLFF.

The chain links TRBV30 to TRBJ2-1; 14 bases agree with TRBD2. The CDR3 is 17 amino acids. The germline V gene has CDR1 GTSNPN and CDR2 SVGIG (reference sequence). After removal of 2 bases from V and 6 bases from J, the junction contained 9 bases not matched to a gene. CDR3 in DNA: TGTGCCTGGAGTCAGGGAATGACTAGCGGGAGGGCCAATGAGCAGTTCTTC. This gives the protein CAWSQGMTSGRANEQFF. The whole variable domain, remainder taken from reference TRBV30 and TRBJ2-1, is SQTIHQWPATLVQPVGSPLSLECTVEGTSNPNLYWYRQAAGRGLQLLFYSVGIGQISSEVPQNLSASRPQDRQFILSSKKLLLSDSGFYLCAWSQGMTSGRANEQFFGPGTRLTVL.

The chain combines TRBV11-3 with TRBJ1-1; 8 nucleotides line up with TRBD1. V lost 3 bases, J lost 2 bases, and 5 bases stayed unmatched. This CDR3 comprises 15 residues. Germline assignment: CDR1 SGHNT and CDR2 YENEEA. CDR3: CASSFDSGGNTEAFF. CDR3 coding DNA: TGTGCCAGCAGCTTCGATTCAGGGGGCAACACTGAAGCTTTCTTT.

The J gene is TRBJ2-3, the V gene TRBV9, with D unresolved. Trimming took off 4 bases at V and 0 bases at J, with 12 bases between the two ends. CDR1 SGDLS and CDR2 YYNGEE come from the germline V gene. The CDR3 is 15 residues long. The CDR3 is CASSPGALSTDTQYF. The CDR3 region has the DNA TGTGCCAGCAGCCCCGGCGCACTAAGCACAGATACGCAGTATTTT.

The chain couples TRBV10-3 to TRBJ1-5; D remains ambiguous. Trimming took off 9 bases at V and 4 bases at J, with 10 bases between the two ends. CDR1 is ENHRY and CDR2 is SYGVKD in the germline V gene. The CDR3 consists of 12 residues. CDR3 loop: CAIPWSNQPQHF. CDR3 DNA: TGTGCCATTCCATGGAGTAATCAGCCCCAGCATTTT.

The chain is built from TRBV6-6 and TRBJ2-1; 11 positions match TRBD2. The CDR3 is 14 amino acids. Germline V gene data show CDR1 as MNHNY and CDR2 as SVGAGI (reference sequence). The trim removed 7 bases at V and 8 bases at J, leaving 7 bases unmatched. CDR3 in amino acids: CASKGTSGNYEQFF. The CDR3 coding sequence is TGTGCCAGCAAAGGGACTAGCGGAAACTATGAGCAGTTCTTC.

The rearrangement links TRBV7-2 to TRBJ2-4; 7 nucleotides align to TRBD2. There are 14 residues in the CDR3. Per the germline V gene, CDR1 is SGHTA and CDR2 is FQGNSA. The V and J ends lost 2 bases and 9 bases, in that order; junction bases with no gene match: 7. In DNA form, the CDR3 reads TGTGCCAGCAGCTTATGGGAGGGCCCTGGCATTCAGTACTTC. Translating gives CASSLWEGPGIQYF.